The rows below give T cell receptor beta chains drawn from one sample of a study of cytomegalovirus exposure and HLA in healthy donors. Sequencing was performed with immunoSEQ multiplex PCR; in TCRdb, only in-frame clones are kept and a portion is missing. The table lists some 180,000 clones, around 82% of them singletons, with 2% to 2.5% in the top ten. The sample taken for sequencing was PBMCs. The receptors stem from a woman in her twenties or thirties in good health and CMV-seropositive. The CDR3 runs from the conserved cysteine through the conserved F or W. D genes are given only for firm matches. The size field is filled for only some rows; it gives once, few, many or a size class.

D gene	J gene	V gene	clone size	CDR3 DNA	CDR3 protein
.	TRBJ1-1	TRBV28	.	TGTGCCAGCAGTTTCTATTTCTTTGCTATGAACACTGAAGCTTTCTTT	CASSFYFFAMNTEAFF
TRBD1	TRBJ1-5	TRBV6-5	.	TGTGCCAGCAGTTACAGGACAGGGGGGCTGTGGCCCCAGCATTTT	CASSYRTGGLWPQHF
TRBD1	TRBJ1-5	TRBV7-3	few	TGTGCCAGCAGCTTAGGGACAGGTGTCAATCAGCCCCAGCATTTT	CASSLGTGVNQPQHF
.	TRBJ2-1	TRBV19	.	TGTGCCAGTACCACCGACTACGGTGAGCAGTTCTTC	CASTTDYGEQFF
.	TRBJ1-2	TRBV28	.	TGTGCCAGTCGAACAGGTGGAGCTAACTATGGCTACACCTTC	CASRTGGANYGYTF
.	TRBJ1-3	TRBV28	.	TGTGCCAGCAGTTTACCCGAGGGGGTCTCTGGAAACACCATATATTTT	CASSLPEGVSGNTIYF
.	TRBJ2-5	TRBV28	.	TGTGCCAGCAGCCCCCCTCCAGAAGAGACCCAGTACTTC	CASSPPPEETQYF
TRBD2	TRBJ2-3	TRBV19	.	TGTGCCAGCATAGCGGGGTCTAGCACAGATACGCAGTATTTT	CASIAGSSTDTQYF
.	TRBJ1-4	TRBV28	.	TGTGCCAGCAGTTTACGGGGGCGGGGGAATGAAAAACTGTTTTTT	CASSLRGRGNEKLFF
TRBD2	TRBJ2-3	TRBV7-8	.	TGTGCCAGCGGCCGGGACTACACAGATACGCAGTATTTT	CASGRDYTDTQYF
TRBD1	TRBJ1-4	TRBV7-9	.	TGTGCCAGCAGCTTAGGCAGGACAGGGCATGAAAAACTGTTTTTT	CASSLGRTGHEKLFF
.	TRBJ2-1	TRBV6-4	.	TGTGCCAGCAGCCCTTCAGCGGTACATAATTACAATGAGCAGTTCTTC	CASSPSAVHNYNEQFF
.	TRBJ1-5	TRBV28	.	TGTGCCAGCACCCCGGACAGCGCATGGCAGCCCCAGCATTTT	CASTPDSAWQPQHF
TRBD2	TRBJ2-3	TRBV11-2	.	TGTGCCAGCAGCTTCGAAGCGGGGGGGCGAGATACGCAGTATTTT	CASSFEAGGRDTQYF
.	TRBJ1-3	TRBV9	.	TGTGCCAGCAGCCCTACAGGGTCGGGAGGAAACACCATATATTTT	CASSPTGSGGNTIYF
TRBD2	TRBJ2-7	TRBV10-2	few	TGCGCCAGCACACTAGCGGGGCTGACCTACGAGCAGTACTTC	CASTLAGLTYEQYF
.	TRBJ2-2	TRBV5-1	.	TGCGCCAGCAGCTCAGGGGGACTCGCCGGGGAGCTGTTTTTT	CASSSGGLAGELFF
TRBD1	TRBJ2-2	TRBV5-1	.	TGCGCCAGCAGGGGACAGGGGAACACCGGGGAGCTGTTTTTT	CASRGQGNTGELFF
.	TRBJ1-2	TRBV5-5	.	TGTGCCAGCAGCTATGGGGAGGACTATGGCTACACCTTC	CASSYGEDYGYTF
.	TRBJ2-7	TRBV14	.	TGTGCCAGCAGCCAGCGAGGGAGAGGACCCTCCTACGAGCAGTACTTC	CASSQRGRGPSYEQYF